One T cell receptor beta chain is described in this entry. CDR1 and CDR2 from the germline V gene are MNHEY and SVGAGI. V was pared by 1 base and J by 6 bases, with 5 bases of the junction left unmatched. The CDR3 totals 16 residues. This sample was taken from a study of glioma-infiltrating T cells after dendritic cell vaccination. At the level of the study: Dendritic cells derived from monocytes and pulsed with autologous tumor lysate formed the vaccine. Patients received three intradermal dendritic cell vaccine injections at biweekly intervals.

The assay was immunoSEQ multiplex PCR, and TCRdb's table has in-frame clones only and misses some. In the table there are about 82,000 clones, around 90% of which are singletons. Selection required adequate fresh-frozen tumor tissue plus more than two years' survival data. PBMC sampling occurred before vaccination, two weeks after the third dose, and at progression. The V and J genes are TRBV6-5 and TRBJ2-3, with TRBD2 identical over 12 bases. This receptor was obtained from a human donor with glioblastoma. The sample here was blood, taken before dendritic cell vaccination. The CDR3: CASSYLTSGGRDTQYF. The CDR3 nucleotides read TGTGCCAGCAGTTACTTGACTAGCGGGGGAAGGGATACGCAGTATTTT.